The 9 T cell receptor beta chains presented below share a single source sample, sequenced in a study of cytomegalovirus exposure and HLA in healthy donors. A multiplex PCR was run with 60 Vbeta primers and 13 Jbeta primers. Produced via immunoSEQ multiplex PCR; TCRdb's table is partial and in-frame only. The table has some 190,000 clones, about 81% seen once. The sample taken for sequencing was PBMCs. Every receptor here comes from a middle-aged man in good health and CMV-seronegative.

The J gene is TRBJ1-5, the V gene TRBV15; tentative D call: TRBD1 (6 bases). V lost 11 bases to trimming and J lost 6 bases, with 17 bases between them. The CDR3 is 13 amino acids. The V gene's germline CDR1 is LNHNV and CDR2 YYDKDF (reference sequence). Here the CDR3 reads CASTQGTGQPQHF. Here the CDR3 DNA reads TGTGCCTCAACACAGGGTACGGGTCAGCCCCAGCATTTT.

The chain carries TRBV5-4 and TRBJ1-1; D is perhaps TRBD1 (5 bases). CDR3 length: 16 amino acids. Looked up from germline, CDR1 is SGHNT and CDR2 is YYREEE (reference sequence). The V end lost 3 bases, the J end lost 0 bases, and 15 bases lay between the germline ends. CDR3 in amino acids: CASSSPRGGMNTEAFF. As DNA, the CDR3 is TGTGCCAGCAGCTCACCGCGGGGGGGTATGAACACTGAAGCTTTCTTT.

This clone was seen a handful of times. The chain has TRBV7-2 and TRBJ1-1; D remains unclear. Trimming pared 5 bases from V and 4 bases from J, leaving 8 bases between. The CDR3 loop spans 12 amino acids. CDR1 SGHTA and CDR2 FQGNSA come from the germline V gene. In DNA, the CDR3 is TGTGCCAGCAGCCGCCGGAGCACTGAAGCTTTCTTT. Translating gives CASSRRSTEAFF.

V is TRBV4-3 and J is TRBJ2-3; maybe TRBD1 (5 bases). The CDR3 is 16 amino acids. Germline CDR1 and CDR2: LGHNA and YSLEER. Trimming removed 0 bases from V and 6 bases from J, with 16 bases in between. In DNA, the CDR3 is TGCGCCAGCAGCCAAGAACCGGCTAGGGGATCGGATACGCAGTATTTT. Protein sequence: CASSQEPARGSDTQYF.

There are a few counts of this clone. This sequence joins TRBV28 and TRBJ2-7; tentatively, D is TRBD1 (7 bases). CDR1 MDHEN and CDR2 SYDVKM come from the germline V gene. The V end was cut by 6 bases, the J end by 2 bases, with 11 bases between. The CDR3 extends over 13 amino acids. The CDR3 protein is CASRQGGPYEQYF. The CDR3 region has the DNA TGTGCCAGCAGGCAGGGGGGCCCCTACGAGCAGTACTTC.

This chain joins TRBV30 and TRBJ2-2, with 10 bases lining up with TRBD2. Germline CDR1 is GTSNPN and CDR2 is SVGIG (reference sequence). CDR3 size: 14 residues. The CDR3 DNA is TGTGTTTGGAGGCCGGGGACTAGCGCCGGGGAGCTGTTTTTT. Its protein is CVWRPGTSAGELFF.

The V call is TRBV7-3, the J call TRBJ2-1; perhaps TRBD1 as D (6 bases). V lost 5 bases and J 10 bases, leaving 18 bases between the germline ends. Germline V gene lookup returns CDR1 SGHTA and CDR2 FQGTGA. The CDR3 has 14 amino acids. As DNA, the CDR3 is TGTGCCAGCAGCCCCTCGACAGGAGGAGCCGAGCAGTTCTTC. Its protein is CASSPSTGGAEQFF.

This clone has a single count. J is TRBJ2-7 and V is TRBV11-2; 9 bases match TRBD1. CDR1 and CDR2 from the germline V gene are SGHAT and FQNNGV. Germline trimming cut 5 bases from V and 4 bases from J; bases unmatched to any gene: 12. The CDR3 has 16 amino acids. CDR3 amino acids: CASSPLRRDRAYEQYF. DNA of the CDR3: TGTGCCAGCAGCCCACTTAGGCGGGACAGGGCTTACGAGCAGTACTTC.

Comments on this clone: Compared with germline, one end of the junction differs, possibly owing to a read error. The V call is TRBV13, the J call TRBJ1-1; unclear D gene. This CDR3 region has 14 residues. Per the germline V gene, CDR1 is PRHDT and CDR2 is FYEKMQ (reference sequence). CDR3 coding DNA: TGTGCCAGCAGCTTAGGTCTTCGTCCTGCTGAGGCTTTCTTT. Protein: CASSLGLRPAEAFF.